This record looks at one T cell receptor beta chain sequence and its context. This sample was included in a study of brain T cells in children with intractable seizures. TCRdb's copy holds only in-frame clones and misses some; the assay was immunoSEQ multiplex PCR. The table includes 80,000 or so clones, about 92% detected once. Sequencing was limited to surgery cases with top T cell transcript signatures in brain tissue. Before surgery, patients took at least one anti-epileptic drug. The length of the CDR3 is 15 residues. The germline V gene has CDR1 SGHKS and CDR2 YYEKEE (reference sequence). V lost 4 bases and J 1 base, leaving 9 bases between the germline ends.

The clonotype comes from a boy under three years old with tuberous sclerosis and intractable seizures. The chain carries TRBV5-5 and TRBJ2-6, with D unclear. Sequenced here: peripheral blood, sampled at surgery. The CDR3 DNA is TGTGCCAGCAGCGTATATAGGTCTGGGGCCAACGTCCTGACTTTC. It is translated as CASSVYRSGANVLTF.